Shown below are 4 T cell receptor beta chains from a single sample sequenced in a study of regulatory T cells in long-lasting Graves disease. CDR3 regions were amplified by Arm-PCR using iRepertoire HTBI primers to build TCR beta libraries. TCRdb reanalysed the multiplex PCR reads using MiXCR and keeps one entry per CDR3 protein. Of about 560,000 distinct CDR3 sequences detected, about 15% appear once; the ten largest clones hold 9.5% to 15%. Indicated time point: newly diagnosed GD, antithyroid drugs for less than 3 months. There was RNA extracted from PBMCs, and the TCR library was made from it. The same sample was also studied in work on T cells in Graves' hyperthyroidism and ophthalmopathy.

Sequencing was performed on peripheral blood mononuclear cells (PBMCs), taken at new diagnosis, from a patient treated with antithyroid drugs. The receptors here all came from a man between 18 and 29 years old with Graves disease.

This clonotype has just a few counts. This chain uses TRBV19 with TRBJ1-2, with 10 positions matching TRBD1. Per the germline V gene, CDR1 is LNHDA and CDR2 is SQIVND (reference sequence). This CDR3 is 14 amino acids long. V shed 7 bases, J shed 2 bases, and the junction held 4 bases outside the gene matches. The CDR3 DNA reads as TGTGCCAGTACCGAGGACAGGGGGAACTATGGCTACACCTTC. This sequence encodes CASTEDRGNYGYTF.

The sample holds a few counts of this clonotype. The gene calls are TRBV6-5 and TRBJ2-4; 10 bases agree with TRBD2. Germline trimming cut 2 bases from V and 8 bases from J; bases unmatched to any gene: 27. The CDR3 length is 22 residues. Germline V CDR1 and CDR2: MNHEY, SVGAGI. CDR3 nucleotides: TGTGCCAGCAGTTACCCCCCAGCCCGCAGGGGCAGGCTAGCGGGAGTTTTGGACATTCAGTACTTC. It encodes CASSYPPARRGRLAGVLDIQYF.

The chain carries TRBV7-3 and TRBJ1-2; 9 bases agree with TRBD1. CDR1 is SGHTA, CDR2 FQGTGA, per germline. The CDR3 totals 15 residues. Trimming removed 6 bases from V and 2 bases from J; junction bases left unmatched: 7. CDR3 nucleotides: TGTGCCAGCAGGCCCAGGACAGGGGCAAACTATGGCTACACCTTC. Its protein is CASRPRTGANYGYTF.

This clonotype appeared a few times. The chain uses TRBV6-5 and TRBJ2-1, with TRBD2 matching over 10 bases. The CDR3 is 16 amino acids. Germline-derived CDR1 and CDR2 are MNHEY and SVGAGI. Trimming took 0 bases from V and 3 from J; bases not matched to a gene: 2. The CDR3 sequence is CASSYSASGGYNEQFF. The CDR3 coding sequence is TGTGCCAGCAGTTACTCGGCTAGCGGGGGCTACAATGAGCAGTTCTTC.